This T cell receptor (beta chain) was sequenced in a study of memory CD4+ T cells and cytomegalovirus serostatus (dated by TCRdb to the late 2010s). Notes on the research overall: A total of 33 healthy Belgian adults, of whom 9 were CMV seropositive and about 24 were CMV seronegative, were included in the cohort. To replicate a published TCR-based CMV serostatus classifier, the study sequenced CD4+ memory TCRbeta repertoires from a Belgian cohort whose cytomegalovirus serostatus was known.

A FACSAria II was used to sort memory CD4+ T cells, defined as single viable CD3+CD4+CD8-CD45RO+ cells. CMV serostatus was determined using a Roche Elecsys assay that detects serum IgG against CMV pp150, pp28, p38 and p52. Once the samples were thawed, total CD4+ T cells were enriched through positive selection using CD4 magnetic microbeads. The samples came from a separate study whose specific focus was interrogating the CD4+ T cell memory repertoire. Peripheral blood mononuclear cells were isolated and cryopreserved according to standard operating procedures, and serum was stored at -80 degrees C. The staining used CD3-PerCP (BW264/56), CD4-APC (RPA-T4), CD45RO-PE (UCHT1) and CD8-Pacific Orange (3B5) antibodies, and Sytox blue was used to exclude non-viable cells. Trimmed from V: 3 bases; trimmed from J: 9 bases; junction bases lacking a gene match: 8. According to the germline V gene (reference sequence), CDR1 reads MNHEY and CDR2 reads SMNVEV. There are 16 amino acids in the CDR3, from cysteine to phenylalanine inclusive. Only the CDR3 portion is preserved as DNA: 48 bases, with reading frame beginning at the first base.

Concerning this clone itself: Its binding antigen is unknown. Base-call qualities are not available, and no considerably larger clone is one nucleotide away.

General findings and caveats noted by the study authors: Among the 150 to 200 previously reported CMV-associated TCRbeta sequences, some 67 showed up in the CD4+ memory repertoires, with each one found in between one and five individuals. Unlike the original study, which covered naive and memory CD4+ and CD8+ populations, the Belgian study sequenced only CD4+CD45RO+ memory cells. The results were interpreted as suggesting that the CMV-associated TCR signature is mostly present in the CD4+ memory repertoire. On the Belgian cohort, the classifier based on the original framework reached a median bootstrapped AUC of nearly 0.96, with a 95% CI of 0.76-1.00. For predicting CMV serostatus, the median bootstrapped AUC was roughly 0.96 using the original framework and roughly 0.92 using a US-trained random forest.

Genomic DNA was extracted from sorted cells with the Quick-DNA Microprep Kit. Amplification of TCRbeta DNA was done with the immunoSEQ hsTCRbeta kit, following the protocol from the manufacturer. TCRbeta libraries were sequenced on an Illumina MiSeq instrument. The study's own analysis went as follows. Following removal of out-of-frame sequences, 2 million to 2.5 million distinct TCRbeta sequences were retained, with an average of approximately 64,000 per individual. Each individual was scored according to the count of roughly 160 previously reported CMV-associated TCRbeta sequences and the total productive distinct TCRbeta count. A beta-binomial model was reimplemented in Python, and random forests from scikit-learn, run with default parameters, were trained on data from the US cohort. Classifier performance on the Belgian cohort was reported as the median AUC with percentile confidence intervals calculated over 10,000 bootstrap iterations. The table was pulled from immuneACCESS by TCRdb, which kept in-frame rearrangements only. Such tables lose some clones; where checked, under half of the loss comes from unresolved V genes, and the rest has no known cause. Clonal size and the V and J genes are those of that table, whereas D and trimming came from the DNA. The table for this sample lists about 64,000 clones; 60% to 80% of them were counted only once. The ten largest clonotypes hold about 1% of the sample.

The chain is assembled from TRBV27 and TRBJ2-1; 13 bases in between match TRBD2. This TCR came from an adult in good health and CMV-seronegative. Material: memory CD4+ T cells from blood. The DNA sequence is TGTGCCAGCAGTTTTGGACTAGCGGGAGAACAGGGTGAGCAGTTCTTC. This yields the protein CASSFGLAGEQGEQFF.